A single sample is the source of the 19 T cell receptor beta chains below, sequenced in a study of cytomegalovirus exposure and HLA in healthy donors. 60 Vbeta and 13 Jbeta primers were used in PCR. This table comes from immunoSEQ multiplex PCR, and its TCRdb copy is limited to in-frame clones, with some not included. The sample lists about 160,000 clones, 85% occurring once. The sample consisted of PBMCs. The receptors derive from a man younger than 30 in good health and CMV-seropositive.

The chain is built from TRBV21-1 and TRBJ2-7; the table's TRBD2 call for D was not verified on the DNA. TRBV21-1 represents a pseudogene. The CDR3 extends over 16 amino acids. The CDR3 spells CASSKLPGDSSGEQYF. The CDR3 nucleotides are TGTGCCAGCAGCAAATTGCCGGGGGATAGCTCCGGCGAGCAGTACTTC.

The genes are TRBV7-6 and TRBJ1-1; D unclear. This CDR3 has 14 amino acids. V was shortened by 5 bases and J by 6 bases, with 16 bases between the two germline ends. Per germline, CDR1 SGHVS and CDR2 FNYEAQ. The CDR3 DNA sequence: TGTGCCAGCAGCCCCTTCGGGGTAGAGGCTGAAGCTTTCTTT. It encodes CASSPFGVEAEAFF.

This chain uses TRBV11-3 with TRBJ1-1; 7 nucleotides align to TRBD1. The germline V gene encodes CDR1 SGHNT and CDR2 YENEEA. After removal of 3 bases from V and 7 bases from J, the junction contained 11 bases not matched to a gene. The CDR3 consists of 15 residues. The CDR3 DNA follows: TGTGCCAGCAGCTTTCTGCCTCCAGGACAGGATGAAGCTTTCTTT. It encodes CASSFLPPGQDEAFF.

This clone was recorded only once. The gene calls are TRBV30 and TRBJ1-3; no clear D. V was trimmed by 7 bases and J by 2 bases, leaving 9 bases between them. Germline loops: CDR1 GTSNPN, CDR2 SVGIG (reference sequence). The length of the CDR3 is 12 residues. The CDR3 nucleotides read TGTGCCTCGAAGAGGGCTGGAAACACCATATATTTT. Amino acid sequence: CASKRAGNTIYF.

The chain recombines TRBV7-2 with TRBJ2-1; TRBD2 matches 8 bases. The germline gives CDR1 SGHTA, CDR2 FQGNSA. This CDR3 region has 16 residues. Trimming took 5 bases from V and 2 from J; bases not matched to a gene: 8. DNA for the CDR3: TGTGCCAGCAGCCCCAGGGGCGGGGGGACCTACAATGAGCAGTTCTTC. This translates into CASSPRGGGTYNEQFF.

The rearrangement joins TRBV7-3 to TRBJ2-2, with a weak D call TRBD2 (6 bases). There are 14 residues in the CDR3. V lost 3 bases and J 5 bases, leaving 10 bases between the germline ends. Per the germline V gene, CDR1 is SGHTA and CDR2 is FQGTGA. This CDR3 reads CASSFVGGTGELFF. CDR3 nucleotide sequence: TGTGCCAGCAGCTTCGTCGGGGGAACCGGGGAGCTGTTTTTT.

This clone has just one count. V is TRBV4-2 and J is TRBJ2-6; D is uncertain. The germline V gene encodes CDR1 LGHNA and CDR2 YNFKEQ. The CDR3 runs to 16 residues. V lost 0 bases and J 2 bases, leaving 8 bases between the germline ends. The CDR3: CASSQDRGAGANVLTF. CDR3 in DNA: TGTGCCAGCAGCCAAGATCGCGGTGCTGGGGCCAACGTCCTGACTTTC.

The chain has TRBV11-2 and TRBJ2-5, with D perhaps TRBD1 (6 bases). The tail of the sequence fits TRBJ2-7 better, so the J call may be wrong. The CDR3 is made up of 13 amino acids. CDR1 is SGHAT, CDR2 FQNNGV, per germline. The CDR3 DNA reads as TGTGCCAGCAGCTTAGACAGGGGCTACGAGCAGTACTTC. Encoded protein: CASSLDRGYEQYF.

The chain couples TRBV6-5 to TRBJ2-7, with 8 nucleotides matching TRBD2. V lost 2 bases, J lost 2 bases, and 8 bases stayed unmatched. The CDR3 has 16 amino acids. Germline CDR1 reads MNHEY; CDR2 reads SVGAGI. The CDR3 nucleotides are TGTGCCAGCAGTTACGGTCTTCGGGGGGGGACCTACGAGCAGTACTTC. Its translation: CASSYGLRGGTYEQYF.

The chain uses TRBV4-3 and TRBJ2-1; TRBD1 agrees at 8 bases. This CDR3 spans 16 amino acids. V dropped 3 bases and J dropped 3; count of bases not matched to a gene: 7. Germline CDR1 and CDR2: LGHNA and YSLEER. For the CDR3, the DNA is TGCGCCAGCAGCCAGGGCGGACAGGGAATCTACAATGAGCAGTTCTTC. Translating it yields CASSQGGQGIYNEQFF.

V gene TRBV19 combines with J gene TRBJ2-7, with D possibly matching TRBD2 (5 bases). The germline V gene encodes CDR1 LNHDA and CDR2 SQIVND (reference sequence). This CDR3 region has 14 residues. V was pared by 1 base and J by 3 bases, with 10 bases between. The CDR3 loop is CASSIGRSGYEQYF. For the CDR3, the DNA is TGTGCCAGTAGTATAGGGAGGTCGGGCTACGAGCAGTACTTC.

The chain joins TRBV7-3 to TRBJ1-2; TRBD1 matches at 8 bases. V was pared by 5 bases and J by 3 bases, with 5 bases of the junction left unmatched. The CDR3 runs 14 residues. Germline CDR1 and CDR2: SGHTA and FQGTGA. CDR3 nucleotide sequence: TGTGCCAGCAGCCCAGGGGGCTGGGACTATGGCTACACCTTC. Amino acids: CASSPGGWDYGYTF.

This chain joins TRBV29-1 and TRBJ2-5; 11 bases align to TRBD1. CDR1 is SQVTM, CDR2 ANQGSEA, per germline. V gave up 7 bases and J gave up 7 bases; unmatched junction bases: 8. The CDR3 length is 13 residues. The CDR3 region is CSGGQGVFGTQYF. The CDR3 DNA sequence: TGCAGCGGGGGACAGGGGGTTTTTGGGACCCAGTACTTC.

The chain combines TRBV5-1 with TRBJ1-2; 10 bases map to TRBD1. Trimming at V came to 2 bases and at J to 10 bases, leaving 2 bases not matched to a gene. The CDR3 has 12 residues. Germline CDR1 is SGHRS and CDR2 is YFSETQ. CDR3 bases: TGCGCCAGCAGCTTCGGGACAGGGGACTACACCTTC. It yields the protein CASSFGTGDYTF.

The CDR3 reads CASSLAGGPANEQYF. The DNA for the CDR3 is TGTGCCAGCAGCTTGGCGGGGGGGCCCGCCAACGAGCAGTACTTC. The chain uses TRBV7-9 and TRBJ2-7; 9 nucleotides agree with TRBD2. The CDR3 loop spans 15 amino acids. Germline assignment: CDR1 SEHNR and CDR2 FQNEAQ (reference sequence). V shed 3 bases, J shed 5 bases, and the junction held 8 bases outside the gene matches.

The CDR3 DNA reads as TGTGCCAGTAGCTCCGACAGGGCAGGCTACACCTTC. Translated, it gives CASSSDRAGYTF. This chain connects TRBV19 to TRBJ1-2; 7 positions agree with TRBD1. V lost 6 bases to trimming and J lost 8 bases; unmatched junction nucleotides: 6. The germline V gene encodes CDR1 LNHDA and CDR2 SQIVND (reference sequence). CDR3 size: 12 residues.

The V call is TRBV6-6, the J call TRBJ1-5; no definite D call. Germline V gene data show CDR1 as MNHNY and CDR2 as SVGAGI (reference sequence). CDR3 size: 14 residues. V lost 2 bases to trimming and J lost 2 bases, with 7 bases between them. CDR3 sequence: CASSYRQGNQPQHF. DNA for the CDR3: TGTGCCAGCAGTTACAGGCAGGGCAATCAGCCCCAGCATTTT.

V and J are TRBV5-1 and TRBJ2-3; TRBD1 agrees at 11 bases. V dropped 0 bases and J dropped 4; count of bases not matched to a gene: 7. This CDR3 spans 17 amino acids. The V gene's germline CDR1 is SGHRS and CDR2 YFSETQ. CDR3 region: CASSLVPGTGGPDTQYF. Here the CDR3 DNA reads TGCGCCAGCAGCTTGGTCCCCGGGACAGGGGGGCCAGATACGCAGTATTTT.

The CDR3 loop is CASSFLSSGGSYTYEQYF. The CDR3 DNA follows: TGTGCCAGCAGCTTTTTATCTAGCGGGGGGTCCTACACCTACGAGCAGTACTTC. This sequence joins TRBV5-8 and TRBJ2-7; the match to TRBD2 covers 11 bases. Unmatched junction bases numbered 12, after V lost 2 bases and J lost 2 bases. Germline loops: CDR1 SGHTS, CDR2 YDEGEE. This CDR3 spans 18 amino acids.